A single sample is the source of the 16 T cell receptor beta chains below, sequenced in a study of neurological immune-mediated disorders. Time point defined: longitudinal time-point 2. From the 5' RACE reads, TCRdb called clonotypes with MiXCR, one entry per CDR3 protein. The data show some 80,000 distinct CDR3 sequences, over 4.5% seen once. The sample comprised PBMCs. All receptors derive from a woman between 55 and 75 years old with multiple sclerosis.

This clonotype was detected many times. The chain has TRBV28 and TRBJ2-7, with 11 bases lining up with TRBD2. Trimming cost V 5 bases and J 3 bases; bases outside gene matches: 6. Germline-derived CDR1 and CDR2 are MDHEN and SYDVKM. This CDR3 has 15 amino acids. The CDR3 loop reads CASSTGTSGFYEQYF. The CDR3 DNA sequence: TGTGCCAGCAGTACCGGGACTAGCGGCTTCTACGAGCAGTACTTC.

This clonotype showed up many times. V usage is TRBV5-1 and J usage is TRBJ2-3; 10 bases align to TRBD2. V shed 5 bases, J shed 4 bases, and the junction held 7 bases outside the gene matches. This CDR3 is built from 15 residues. Germline V CDR1 and CDR2: SGHRS, YFSETQ. The CDR3 sequence is CASRGGLATADTQYF. In DNA form, the CDR3 reads TGCGCCAGCAGAGGGGGACTAGCGACAGCAGATACGCAGTATTTT.

This clonotype showed up many times. The chain couples TRBV7-8 to TRBJ2-5; no clear D gene. Trimming shortened V by 6 bases and J by 1 base, and 12 bases separated the two germline ends. Germline assignment: CDR1 SGHVS and CDR2 FQNEAQ. The CDR3 covers 14 residues. CDR3 sequence (DNA): TGTGCCAGCAGGATAAGGGCCATCCAAGAGACCCAGTACTTC. Amino acid sequence: CASRIRAIQETQYF.

The chain couples TRBV7-6 to TRBJ1-3, with 8 bases lining up with TRBD1. This CDR3 has 16 amino acids. The germline V gene encodes CDR1 SGHVS and CDR2 FNYEAQ. Germline trimming cut 6 bases from V and 0 bases from J; bases unmatched to any gene: 7. In nucleotides, the CDR3 is TGTGCCAGCAGAAATGCAGGGGGCCGCTCTGGAAACACCATATATTTT. Encoded protein: CASRNAGGRSGNTIYF.

This clonotype came up many times. The chain joins TRBV5-1 to TRBJ1-1, with unresolved D. V dropped 0 bases and J dropped 1 base, with 7 bases sitting between them. The CDR3 loop spans 14 amino acids. Germline assignment: CDR1 SGHRS and CDR2 YFSETQ. The CDR3 DNA is TGCGCCAGCAGCTTGGGACGGGAGAACACTGAAGCTTTCTTT. Translating it yields CASSLGRENTEAFF.

This clonotype has at least ten counts. The chain joins TRBV4-1 to TRBJ2-3; D ambiguous. The CDR3 consists of 11 residues. V lost 3 bases and J 3 bases, leaving 1 base between the germline ends. Per the germline V gene, CDR1 is MGHRA and CDR2 is YSYEKL. In nucleotides, the CDR3 is TGCGCCAGCAGCCATACAGATACGCAGTATTTT. The encoded protein is CASSHTDTQYF.

In its sample, this clonotype was seen many times. V usage is TRBV14 and J usage is TRBJ1-4; maybe TRBD1 (6 bases). The CDR3 consists of 14 residues. Trimming took off 4 bases at V and 8 bases at J, with 14 bases between the two ends. Germline V CDR1 and CDR2: SGHDN, FVKESK. The CDR3 bases are TGTGCCAGCAGCCTCACAGGGATGAAGGAAAAACTGTTTTTT. Amino acid sequence: CASSLTGMKEKLFF. The variable domain in full, with the rest retrieved from reference TRBV14 and TRBJ1-4, is EAGVTQFPSHSVIEKGQTVTLRCDPISGHDNLYWYRRVMGKEIKFLLHFVKESKQDESGMPNNRFLAERTGGTYSTLKVQPAELEDSGVYFCASSLTGMKEKLFFGSGTQLSVL.

This clonotype was detected ten times or more. The V and J genes are TRBV5-1 and TRBJ2-1; 12 bases match TRBD1. The germline gives CDR1 SGHRS, CDR2 YFSETQ. V dropped 8 bases and J dropped 9; count of bases not matched to a gene: 9. The CDR3 runs to 14 residues. The CDR3 reads CASTPGQGAGEQFF. The CDR3 nucleotides are TGCGCCAGTACCCCGGGACAGGGGGCAGGTGAGCAGTTCTTC.

This clonotype came up many times. The chain recombines TRBV5-1 with TRBJ2-2, with D perhaps TRBD1 (5 bases). The V end was cut by 1 base, the J end by 4 bases, with 11 bases between. CDR1 and CDR2 (germline): SGHRS, YFSETQ. The CDR3 has 15 residues. The CDR3 DNA reads as TGCGCCAGCAGCTTGATTGCAGGGCTCACCGGGGAGCTGTTTTTT. Its translation: CASSLIAGLTGELFF.

This clonotype came up many times. The chain uses TRBV6-5 and TRBJ1-1; D not resolved. V shed 0 bases and J shed 7 bases, with 9 bases lying between them. Germline CDR1 is MNHEY and CDR2 is SVGAGI. The CDR3 totals 13 residues. CDR3 nucleotides: TGTGCCAGCAGTTACTCGGGCAGATATGAAGCTTTCTTT. This sequence encodes CASSYSGRYEAFF.

In this sample, this clonotype turned up many times. V is TRBV5-1 and J is TRBJ2-3; D call uncertain. The V and J ends lost 1 base and 4 bases respectively, with 16 bases between them. This CDR3 contains 16 residues. The germline gives CDR1 SGHRS, CDR2 YFSETQ. The CDR3 region is CASSLRAPFLADTQYF. CDR3 bases: TGCGCCAGCAGCTTGCGGGCCCCCTTCCTGGCAGATACGCAGTATTTT.

This clonotype was counted many times. The chain links TRBV29-1 to TRBJ2-7; TRBD2 is a possible D gene (5 bases). CDR3 length equals 13 residues. Germline lookup yields CDR1 SQVTM and CDR2 ANQGSEA. V was shortened by 3 bases and J by 2 bases, with 11 bases between the two germline ends. The CDR3 is CSVDEGGPYEQYF. In DNA, the CDR3 is TGCAGCGTTGACGAGGGTGGGCCCTACGAGCAGTACTTC.

CDR3: CASSFLGQGGGYTF. The CDR3 nucleotides read TGTGCCAGCAGCTTTCTCGGACAGGGAGGAGGCTACACCTTC. The chain employs TRBV7-9 and TRBJ1-2; 8 nucleotides align to TRBD1. The CDR3 extends over 14 amino acids. V lost 3 bases and J lost 8; bases outside the gene matches: 8. Per the germline V gene, CDR1 is SEHNR and CDR2 is FQNEAQ (reference sequence).

This clonotype came up many times. V gene TRBV5-1 combines with J gene TRBJ2-7, with TRBD1 matching 7 bases. V shed 3 bases, J shed 3 bases, and the junction held 3 bases outside the gene matches. The CDR3 sequence is 13 residues long. In germline, CDR1 is SGHRS, CDR2 YFSETQ. The CDR3 here is CASSWDSYYEQYF. CDR3 DNA: TGCGCCAGCAGCTGGGACAGTTACTACGAGCAGTACTTC.

This clonotype was picked up many times. The J gene is TRBJ2-3, the V gene TRBV2; 8 bases match TRBD2. The V gene's germline CDR1 is SNHLY and CDR2 FYNNEI. There are 18 residues in the CDR3. Germline trimming cut 4 bases from V and 2 bases from J; bases unmatched to any gene: 14. CDR3 coding DNA: TGTGCCAGCAGTGGGGGGCCCGTCGGGCGGGGGGCCACAGATACGCAGTATTTT. Protein product: CASSGGPVGRGATDTQYF. Drawing the rest from reference TRBV2 and TRBJ2-3, the complete variable domain is EPEVTQTPSHQVTQMGQEVILRCVPISNHLYFYWYRQILGQKVEFLVSFYNNEISEKSEIFDDQFSVERPDGSNFTLKIRSTKLEDSAMYFCASSGGPVGRGATDTQYFGPGTRLTVL.

The CDR3: CASSFADTDTQYF. The CDR3 DNA is TGTGCCAGCAGCTTCGCAGACACAGATACGCAGTATTTT. The chain links TRBV11-2 to TRBJ2-3; no clear D gene. The germline V and J ends were trimmed by 3 bases and 2 bases, with 6 bases remaining between them. The CDR3 totals 13 residues. The germline CDR1 and CDR2 sequences are SGHAT and FQNNGV. Full variable domain (rest looked up from reference TRBV11-2 and TRBJ2-3): EAGVAQSPRYKIIEKRQSVAFWCNPISGHATLYWYQQILGQGPKLLIQFQNNGVVDDSQLPKDRFSAERLKGVDSTLKIQPAKLEDSAVYLCASSFADTDTQYFGPGTRLTVL.